These 25 T cell receptor beta chains were sequenced from one sample in a study of T cell responses to AZD1222 COVID-19 vaccine. Only in-frame clones appear in the TCRdb table, and some are missing; sequencing was by immunoSEQ multiplex PCR. The table has over 65,000 clones, approximately 89% seen once. This material consisted of peripheral blood, taken 28 days after the second AZD1222 dose. Every receptor here comes from an adult who received the AZD1222 COVID-19 vaccine.

The chain carries TRBV2 and TRBJ1-5; TRBD1 matches 9 bases. CDR1 and CDR2 (germline): SNHLY, FYNNEI. V lost 3 bases and J lost 7; bases outside the gene matches: 13. This CDR3 contains 17 residues. The CDR3 coding sequence is TGTGCCAGCAGTGAGGGGGTCTGGACAGGGGTCGGCCAGCCCCAGCATTTT. It is translated as CASSEGVWTGVGQPQHF.

The V call is TRBV7-9, the J call TRBJ2-7; maybe TRBD2 (5 bases). Germline assignment: CDR1 SEHNR and CDR2 FQNEAQ (reference sequence). The V end was cut by 6 bases, the J end by 6 bases, with 15 bases between. The CDR3 length is 13 residues. CDR3 DNA sequence: TGTGCCAGCAGAAGCCGAGGACTGGGCGAGCAGTACTTC. Its protein is CASRSRGLGEQYF. The full variable domain, with the rest looked up from reference TRBV7-9 and TRBJ2-7, is DTGVSQNPRHKITKRGQNVTFRCDPISEHNRLYWYRQTLGQGPEFLTYFQNEAQLEKSRLLSDRFSAERPKGSFSTLEIQRTEQGDSAMYLCASRSRGLGEQYFGPGTRLTVT.

The chain combines TRBV19 with TRBJ1-5; TRBD1 is a possible D gene (6 bases). Germline CDR1 LNHDA, CDR2 SQIVND (reference sequence). The CDR3 extends over 16 amino acids. V lost 0 bases and J 2 bases, leaving 11 bases between the germline ends. In nucleotides, the CDR3 is TGTGCCAGTAGTATAGATCCTCGACAGGGCAATCAGCCCCAGCATTTT. Its protein product is CASSIDPRQGNQPQHF. The variable domain in full, with the rest retrieved from reference TRBV19 and TRBJ1-5, is DGGITQSPKYLFRKEGQNVTLSCEQNLNHDAMYWYRQDPGQGLRLIYYSQIVNDFQKGDIAEGYSVSREKKESFPLTVTSAQKNPTAFYLCASSIDPRQGNQPQHFGDGTRLSIL.

The V and J genes are TRBV4-1 and TRBJ1-1, with 8 bases aligning to TRBD1. The CDR3 contains 15 residues. V dropped 3 bases and J dropped 4; count of bases not matched to a gene: 7. Germline V lookup: CDR1 MGHRA, CDR2 YSYEKL. The CDR3 nucleotides are TGCGCCAGCAGCCACTCCACAGGGGGGGGCACTGAAGCTTTCTTT. Residues: CASSHSTGGGTEAFF.

The rearrangement joins TRBV6-1 to TRBJ2-7; 7 bases map to TRBD1. The CDR3 runs to 16 residues. CDR1 and CDR2 from the germline V gene are MNHNS and SASEGT. Losses at the gene ends were 3 bases for V and 0 bases for J; bases not matched to a gene: 8. The CDR3: CASSDRGTLGSYEQYV. The CDR3 coding sequence is TGTGCCAGCAGTGACAGGGGGACCCTAGGCTCCTACGAGCAGTACGTC.

This chain joins TRBV4-3 and TRBJ1-4; D is perhaps TRBD1 (5 bases). CDR3 length equals 14 residues. V shed 1 base and J shed 5 bases, with 8 bases lying between them. Germline V CDR1 and CDR2: LGHNA, YSLEER. The CDR3 DNA sequence: TGCGCCAGCAGCCAAGGGCAGGGCAATGAAAAACTGTTTTTT. Translating it yields CASSQGQGNEKLFF.

The chain is built from TRBV29-1 and TRBJ2-7, with D hard to call. The CDR3 runs 13 residues. V lost 5 bases, J lost 4 bases, and 15 bases lay in between. Germline values: CDR1 SQVTM, CDR2 ANQGSEA. This CDR3 reads CSVIQPGSYEQYV. Here the CDR3 DNA reads TGCAGCGTTATTCAACCGGGCAGTTACGAGCAGTACGTC.

The chain couples TRBV6-5 to TRBJ2-7; D is possibly TRBD1 or TRBD2 (6 bases each). V was trimmed by 6 bases and J by 1 base, leaving 16 bases between them. The CDR3 is 15 amino acids. Germline CDR1 MNHEY, CDR2 SVGAGI. The CDR3 region is CASRSRGGLSYEQYV. The CDR3 coding sequence is TGTGCCAGCAGGAGTAGAGGGGGGCTTTCCTACGAGCAGTACGTC.

The DNA for the CDR3 is TGTGCCAGCAGCCTACTCCGAAGAGGGACAGGGGTTGGAGTGTTGAACACTGAAGCTTTCTTT. It specifies CASSLLRRGTGVGVLNTEAFF. The gene calls are TRBV27 and TRBJ1-1, with 10 bases matching TRBD1. The CDR3 runs to 21 residues. Germline CDR1 reads MNHEY; CDR2 reads SMNVEV (reference sequence). V was clipped by 6 bases and J by 0 bases; unmatched bases: 22.

The chain joins TRBV2 to TRBJ2-5; TRBD1 is a possible D gene (6 bases). V gave up 6 bases and J gave up 2 bases, with 13 bases separating them. Germline CDR1 SNHLY, CDR2 FYNNEI. The CDR3 extends over 14 amino acids. The CDR3 DNA sequence: TGTGCCAGCAGCAAGACAGGAATGCAAGAGACCCAGTACTTC. This encodes CASSKTGMQETQYF.

This clone was seen just once. This rearrangement joins TRBV5-1 to TRBJ2-5; D is possibly TRBD1 (6 bases). CDR1 is SGHRS, CDR2 YFSETQ, per germline. V dropped 1 base and J dropped 4 bases, with 14 bases sitting between them. The CDR3 length is 15 residues. The CDR3 DNA reads TGCGCCAGCAGCTTGCAGGGGTATGGTGGAGAGACCCAGTACTTC. It is translated as CASSLQGYGGETQYF.

V and J are TRBV6-2 or TRBV6-3 and TRBJ2-7; D ambiguous. V was clipped by 2 bases and J by 3 bases, with 8 bases between them. Germline loops: CDR1 MNHEY, CDR2 SVGEGT. The CDR3 spans 13 residues. The chain's CDR3 is CASSYASLYEQYF. The CDR3 bases are TGTGCCAGCAGTTACGCCAGTCTCTACGAGCAGTACTTC.

This chain uses TRBV7-3 with TRBJ2-3; 9 bases map to TRBD2. The CDR3 runs 16 residues. CDR1 is SGHTA and CDR2 is FQGTGA in the germline V gene. J was trimmed by 2 bases and V by 0 bases; bases with no gene match: 3. This CDR3 reads CASSLTAGGLTDTQYF. CDR3 coding DNA: TGTGCCAGCAGCTTAACAGCGGGGGGACTCACAGATACGCAGTATTTT.

The chain joins TRBV6-5 to TRBJ1-2; no definite D call. This CDR3 contains 13 residues. V was pared by 6 bases and J by 0 bases, with 8 bases between. The germline CDR1 and CDR2 sequences are MNHEY and SVGAGI. CDR3 DNA: TGTGCCAGCAGCGTGTACGCTAACTATGGCTACACCTTC. Amino acid sequence: CASSVYANYGYTF.

This chain connects TRBV7-2 to TRBJ2-7, with TRBD2 as a possible D gene (6 bases). Germline assignment: CDR1 SGHTA and CDR2 FQGNSA. The CDR3 totals 16 residues. Deletions cut 1 base from V and 3 bases from J, with 16 bases between. The DNA for the CDR3 is TGTGCCAGCAGCTTAGAGACGGGGGTTCGCCTCTACGAGCAGTACTTC. Translation: CASSLETGVRLYEQYF.

This clone was recorded once. The V and J genes are TRBV5-4 and TRBJ2-7; D possibly corresponds to TRBD1 (6 bases). CDR1 and CDR2 (germline): SGHNT, YYREEE (reference sequence). The length of the CDR3 is 13 residues. V was pared by 1 base and J by 6 bases, with 11 bases between. DNA of the CDR3: TGTGCCAGCAGCTTGTCACAGGGCTCCGAGCAGTACTTC. This sequence encodes CASSLSQGSEQYF.

The chain couples TRBV19 to TRBJ2-1; 9 bases agree with TRBD2. CDR3 length: 15 residues. The trim removed 4 bases at V and 1 base at J, leaving 2 bases unmatched. Germline CDR1 LNHDA, CDR2 SQIVND (reference sequence). The DNA of the CDR3 is TGTGCCAGTAGTACTAGCGGGACTTCCTACAATGAGCAGTTCTTC. This gives the protein CASSTSGTSYNEQFF.

The genes are TRBV11-2 and TRBJ2-7; D may correspond to TRBD1 or TRBD2 (5 bases each). CDR1 SGHAT and CDR2 FQNNGV come from the germline V gene. Trimming cost V 4 bases and J 6 bases, with 7 bases left between them. The CDR3 is made up of 11 amino acids. The CDR3 is CASSSGSEQYV. Written as DNA, the CDR3 is TGTGCCAGCAGCTCAGGGAGCGAGCAGTACGTC.

V and J are TRBV11-2 and TRBJ2-1; 10 bases agree with TRBD2. This CDR3 has 17 amino acids. Per germline, CDR1 SGHAT and CDR2 FQNNGV. V lost 2 bases to trimming and J lost 3 bases; unmatched junction nucleotides: 7. CDR3 region: CASSLLSSSGGYNEQFF. The CDR3 DNA follows: TGTGCCAGCAGCTTATTATCGTCTAGCGGGGGCTACAATGAGCAGTTCTTC.

The chain combines TRBV30 with TRBJ1-6; 7 positions agree with TRBD1. This CDR3 has 14 residues. V shed 2 bases and J 7 bases; nucleotides not matched to a gene: 5. Germline assignment: CDR1 GTSNPN and CDR2 SVGIG (reference sequence). CDR3: CAWSLSGGNSPLHF. DNA of the CDR3: TGTGCCTGGAGTTTGTCAGGGGGAAATTCACCCCTCCACTTT.

The gene calls are TRBV9 and TRBJ2-1; 9 bases line up with TRBD2. Germline trimming cut 3 bases from V and 8 bases from J; bases unmatched to any gene: 18. This CDR3 has 18 amino acids. Germline assignment: CDR1 SGDLS and CDR2 YYNGEE. The CDR3 coding sequence is TGTGCCAGCAGCGAGGCTAGCGGGGCGCCATCGTTACACGATGAGCAGTTCTTC. Its protein product is CASSEASGAPSLHDEQFF.

The chain is built from TRBV18 and TRBJ1-3; D is ambiguous. The CDR3 is made up of 15 amino acids. Germline CDR1 KGHSH, CDR2 LQKENI. Trimming took 3 bases from V and 0 from J, leaving 9 bases between them. CDR3 nucleotides: TGTGCCAGCTCACCCCCGGCCGGCTCTGGAAACACCATATATTTT. Protein product: CASSPPAGSGNTIYF.

This clone appeared a few times. The CDR3 loop is CASSLEGTGEKLFF. In DNA, the CDR3 is TGCGCCAGCAGCTTGGAGGGGACAGGCGAAAAACTGTTTTTT. The rearrangement joins TRBV5-1 to TRBJ1-4, with 8 bases fitting TRBD1. V dropped 0 bases and J dropped 8; count of bases not matched to a gene: 3. Germline assignment: CDR1 SGHRS and CDR2 YFSETQ. The CDR3 runs 14 residues. Full variable domain (rest looked up from reference TRBV5-1 and TRBJ1-4): KAGVTQTPRYLIKTRGQQVTLSCSPISGHRSVSWYQQTPGQGLQFLFEYFSETQRNKGNFPGRFSGRQFSNSRSEMNVSTLELGDSALYLCASSLEGTGEKLFFGSGTQLSVL.

The chain combines TRBV7-9 with TRBJ1-1, with TRBD1 identical over 9 bases. V trimming: 2 bases; J trimming: 4 bases; junction bases outside the gene matches: 5. This CDR3 is 15 amino acids long. Germline CDR1 and CDR2: SEHNR and FQNEAQ (reference sequence). CDR3 amino acids: CASSLRGQGATEAFF. In nucleotides, the CDR3 is TGTGCCAGCAGCTTACGGGGACAGGGCGCCACTGAAGCTTTCTTT.

V gene TRBV30 combines with J gene TRBJ2-1, with 12 bases identical to TRBD2. Trimming took 3 bases from V and 3 from J; bases not matched to a gene: 9. The germline CDR1 and CDR2 sequences are GTSNPN and SVGIG (reference sequence). This CDR3 has 17 amino acids. The CDR3 is CAWRIATSGGLYNEQFF. The CDR3 DNA follows: TGTGCCTGGAGAATAGCGACTAGCGGGGGTCTCTACAATGAGCAGTTCTTC. Filled out from reference TRBV30 and TRBJ2-1, the complete variable domain reads SQTIHQWPATLVQPVGSPLSLECTVEGTSNPNLYWYRQAAGRGLQLLFYSVGIGQISSEVPQNLSASRPQDRQFILSSKKLLLSDSGFYLCAWRIATSGGLYNEQFFGPGTRLTVL.